Included here is one T cell receptor beta chain sequence, with context. Its antigen remains unidentified. This specimen belongs to a study of T cell responses to AZD1222 COVID-19 vaccine. Generated by immunoSEQ multiplex PCR, the TCRdb table keeps only in-frame clones and is missing some. Among about 130,000 clones listed, 93% were seen once. Study results and limitations: Donors in the cohort were predominantly white British and more often female, and clonal diversity was possibly underestimated.

Trimming took off 7 bases at V and 7 bases at J, with 13 bases between the two ends. This CDR3 is 13 amino acids long. Germline CDR1 is SNHLY and CDR2 is FYNNEI. The sequence came from an adult in good health. The source material was peripheral blood, sampled on day 0 of AZD1222 vaccination. The chain has TRBV2 and TRBJ1-4; unclear D gene. The CDR3, as DNA: TGTGCCAGCAAAGGCAGGATGGGTGAAAAACTGTTTTTT. Protein sequence: CASKGRMGEKLFF.